Below are 18 T cell receptor beta chains sequenced from a single sample in a study of molecular identifiers for immune sequencing clone quantification. MiXCR was run by TCRdb on the PCR reads, yielding one entry per CDR3 protein. This table has 40,000 to 50,000 distinct CDR3 sequences, 15% to 20% appearing once. Sequenced sample: naive CD8+ T cells from blood, with Jurkat cell RNA spiked in. Documented subset: FACS-sorted CD8+CD4-CCR7+CD45RA+ naive T cells. Receptor source: a human donor in good health. Some libraries in this study had Jurkat cell RNA spiked in.

This clonotype was recorded once. The rearrangement links TRBV4-3 to TRBJ1-6; a weak D match, TRBD1 (5 bases). The CDR3 totals 15 residues. The ends were cut back, 0 bases at V and 13 bases at J, with 16 bases in the middle. Germline loops: CDR1 LGHNA, CDR2 YSLEER. Written as DNA, the CDR3 is TGCGCCAGCAGCCAAGATAGACAGTACACTTCGCCCCTCCACTTT. Its protein is CASSQDRQYTSPLHF.

This clonotype was recorded many times. The chain employs TRBV6-5 and TRBJ1-5; D is undetermined. This CDR3 has 14 amino acids. Trimming left V 5 bases short and J 7 bases short, with 15 bases between. CDR1 is MNHEY and CDR2 is SVGAGI in the germline V gene. CDR3 bases: TGTGCCAGCAGTCCTCCCGGGAATCGACAGCCCCAGCATTTT. It is translated as CASSPPGNRQPQHF.

This clonotype occurred many times. The V call is TRBV24-1, the J call TRBJ2-2; 9 bases are shared with TRBD1. The V segment lost 1 base and the J segment 1 base; nucleotides outside the gene matches: 18. This CDR3 is 22 amino acids long. Germline CDR1 and CDR2: KGHDR and SFDVKD. CDR3 in DNA: TGTGCCACCAGTGATTTACCCGGACAGGGGACACCCCCTCCTCTGAACACCGGGGAGCTGTTTTTT. Its protein product is CATSDLPGQGTPPPLNTGELFF.

This clonotype was picked up many times. The chain joins TRBV7-9 to TRBJ2-2, with D perhaps TRBD1 (6 bases). CDR3 length equals 14 residues. V lost 5 bases and J 0 bases, leaving 7 bases between the germline ends. Germline V gene lookup returns CDR1 SEHNR and CDR2 FQNEAQ (reference sequence). The CDR3 is CASSRQANTGELFF. In DNA form, the CDR3 reads TGTGCCAGCAGCCGACAGGCGAACACCGGGGAGCTGTTTTTT.

This clonotype came up many times. The chain joins TRBV4-1 to TRBJ1-1; D not resolved. The germline V gene encodes CDR1 MGHRA and CDR2 YSYEKL. V was trimmed by 2 bases and J by 3 bases, leaving 13 bases between them. This CDR3 contains 15 residues. CDR3 DNA sequence: TGCGCCAGCAGCCAATCAGCGGGTCTTGACACTGAAGCTTTCTTT. Protein product: CASSQSAGLDTEAFF.

This clonotype was counted at least ten times. The chain is built from TRBV28 and TRBJ1-5, with 7 bases aligning to TRBD1. The CDR3 covers 15 residues. V shed 6 bases, J shed 4 bases, and the junction held 9 bases outside the gene matches. Germline assignment: CDR1 MDHEN and CDR2 SYDVKM. CDR3 sequence reads: CASRAGTAINQPQHF. The CDR3, as DNA: TGTGCCAGCAGGGCCGGGACAGCGATTAATCAGCCCCAGCATTTT.

This clonotype was seen repeatedly, ten times or more. The chain's CDR3 is CASGLVLSGNTGELFF. The CDR3, as DNA: TGTGCTAGTGGTTTGGTACTTTCAGGGAACACCGGGGAGCTGTTTTTT. The chain has TRBV12-5 and TRBJ2-2; D call uncertain. V lost 0 bases to trimming and J lost 1 base, with 9 bases between them. This CDR3 region has 16 residues. From germline, CDR1 is LGHNT and CDR2 FRNRAP.

Comment on this clonotype: A much larger clone lies a single base off, so this may be a read error. The V call is TRBV5-4, the J call TRBJ2-7; unclear D gene. Germline loops: CDR1 SGHNT, CDR2 YYREEE (reference sequence). This CDR3 is 13 amino acids long. Here the CDR3 DNA reads TGTGCCAGCAGGTTGGATGAGACCTACGAGCAGTACTTC. Residues: CASRLDETYEQYF. Full variable domain (missing parts from reference TRBV5-4 and TRBJ2-7): ETGVTQSPTHLIKTRGQQVTLRCSSQSGHNTVSWYQQALGQGPQFIFQYYREEENGRGNFPPRFSGLQFPNYSSELNVNALELDDSALYLCASRLDETYEQYFGPGTRLTVT.

This clonotype was counted ten times or more. This rearrangement joins TRBV28 to TRBJ2-5; 7 nucleotides line up with TRBD2. The CDR3 is made up of 13 amino acids. V dropped 3 bases and J dropped 4; count of bases not matched to a gene: 2. Germline V gene data show CDR1 as MDHEN and CDR2 as SYDVKM. The CDR3 DNA sequence: TGTGCCAGCAGTTTGGGGGGGTTAGAGACCCAGTACTTC. It codes for CASSLGGLETQYF.

The table lists this clonotype with many counts. This chain connects TRBV6-5 to TRBJ2-7; 7 bases map to TRBD1. Germline assignment: CDR1 MNHEY and CDR2 SVGAGI. The V segment lost 5 bases and the J segment 4 bases; nucleotides outside the gene matches: 2. The CDR3 covers 12 residues. CDR3 amino acids: CASSTTGYEQYF. DNA of the CDR3: TGTGCCAGCAGTACGACAGGGTACGAGCAGTACTTC.

This clonotype was seen repeatedly, ten times or more. The gene calls are TRBV9 and TRBJ1-4; D perhaps matches TRBD1 (5 bases). The CDR3 consists of 15 residues. Germline V gives CDR1 SGDLS, CDR2 YYNGEE. Trimming shortened V by 2 bases and J by 10 bases, and 18 bases separated the two germline ends. The CDR3 loop reads CASSVHRDPDGKLFF. CDR3 DNA: TGTGCCAGCAGCGTTCACCGGGACCCCGATGGAAAACTGTTTTTT.

This clonotype has a count of ten or more. CDR3 DNA sequence: TGTGCCAGCAGTTTGGGTTGGGGAAAATCCCGCACAGATACGCAGTATTTT. Its translation is CASSLGWGKSRTDTQYF. V is TRBV28 and J is TRBJ2-3; D uncertain. CDR1 is MDHEN, CDR2 SYDVKM, per germline. This CDR3 is built from 17 residues. Trimming removed 3 bases at V and 1 base at J, with 17 bases between.

This clonotype occurred many times. J is TRBJ2-7 and V is TRBV7-2; D unresolved. CDR3 length: 13 residues. Deletions cut 1 base from V and 4 bases from J, with 8 bases between. Germline CDR1 is SGHTA and CDR2 is FQGNSA. The CDR3 DNA reads as TGTGCCAGCAGCTTAGGAGGAGTATACGAGCAGTACTTC. It translates to CASSLGGVYEQYF.

This clonotype was detected once. The V and J genes are TRBV28 and TRBJ2-3, with D possibly matching TRBD2 (6 bases). The V gene's germline CDR1 is MDHEN and CDR2 SYDVKM. CDR3 size: 16 residues. Trimming pared 8 bases from V and 0 bases from J, leaving 18 bases between. Here the CDR3 DNA reads TGTGCCAGCGTGGGCCCCCGGGACTCAAGCACAGATACGCAGTATTTT. It specifies CASVGPRDSSTDTQYF.

As regards this clonotype: A much larger clone is a single base away; this may be a read error. V gene TRBV29-1 combines with J gene TRBJ1-2; D is undetermined. V lost 3 bases to trimming and J lost 8 bases, with 16 bases between them. There are 13 residues in the CDR3. Germline CDR1 and CDR2: SQVTM and ANQGSEA. Written as DNA, the CDR3 is TGCAGCGTTGATCGGATGGGGAGGCAGGGCTACACCTTC. Translation: CSVDRMGRQGYTF. The full variable domain, completed using reference TRBV29-1 and TRBJ1-2, is SAVISQKPSRDICQRGTSLTIQCQVDSQVTMMFWYRQQPGQSLTLIATANQGSEATYESGFVIDKFPISRPNLTFSTLTVSNMSPEDSSIYLCSVDRMGRQGYTFGSGTRLTVV.

In its sample, this clonotype was seen many times. This chain links TRBV4-1 with TRBJ1-5, with D unclear. Germline V gene sequence: CDR1 MGHRA, CDR2 YSYEKL. The CDR3 spans 14 residues. The V end lost 1 base, the J end lost 2 bases, and 6 bases lay between the germline ends. As DNA, the CDR3 is TGCGCCAGCAGCCAAGCCCCCGGCAATCAGCCCCAGCATTTT. Protein product: CASSQAPGNQPQHF.

This clonotype has at least ten counts. The V and J genes are TRBV20-1 and TRBJ1-4, with 7 bases matching TRBD1. Looked up from germline, CDR1 is DFQATT and CDR2 is SNEGSKA (reference sequence). This CDR3 has 15 residues. J gave up 6 bases and V 2 bases, and 9 bases lay outside the gene matches. The CDR3 coding sequence is TGCAGTGCTAGATCCCAGGGGGTGATCTATGAAAAACTGTTTTTT. This translates into CSARSQGVIYEKLFF.

This clonotype was observed at least ten times. The rearrangement joins TRBV29-1 to TRBJ2-3, with D uncertain. Germline-derived CDR1 and CDR2 are SQVTM and ANQGSEA. V lost 5 bases to trimming and J lost 2 bases, with 5 bases between them. The CDR3 totals 11 residues. CDR3 region: CSVLHTDTQYF. CDR3 nucleotides: TGCAGCGTTTTACACACAGATACGCAGTATTTT.